Reported below is one T cell receptor (beta chain). This clonotype was seen ten or more times. The target of this receptor is not known. Base qualities are not at hand, and no much larger clone is one base apart. The TCR beta CDR3 regions were amplified from RNA transcripts. For the first round of RT-PCR on the TCR CDR3, the HTBI primer set was used together with the Qiagen OneStep RT-PCR kit. Libraries were constructed in a second round of multiplex PCR, after which size selection and purification were performed. Paired-end sequencing of the libraries was performed with 100 bp reads on an Illumina HiSeq2000. Turning to the authors' computational methods: SOAPnuke was used to process the raw data, throwing out any read that contained adapters or uncalled bases, had a mean Phred below 15, or lacked an exact constant-primer or identifier match. COPE v1.2.5 was used to merge the high-quality paired reads, and each unique nucleotide sequence was defined as a clonotype. MiTCR v1.1 was used to align clonotypes to the IMGT TRBV, TRBD and TRBJ reference segments. The analysis included only V-J combinations with a frequency above 0.0001, which together covered more than 99% of the repertoires. A TCS score was defined as the ratio between F50 (clonal expansion) and ExV (chaos), using BLOSUM62-based TCRdist between CDR3 peptides within each V-J. Welch's t-statistics and random forest reduced 514 V-J features to some 14, which were used in a naive Bayes classifier (R e1071). TCRdb reprocessed the public reads (quality trimming at Q25 with fastp, clone calling with MiXCR) and kept in-frame beta chains. Each entry merges the rows of one CDR3 protein and shows their most common DNA and genes. The V and J calls were not made by the authors but by TCRdb's processing. The sample includes under 550,000 distinct CDR3 sequences, with roughly an eighth observed a single time. Of the sample, 5.3% falls within the top ten clones.

A patient counted as having stable Graves' hyperthyroidism if no progression to ophthalmopathy occurred over 18 months of follow-up. Hyperthyroidism patients were aged 18 to 65 years and newly diagnosed, with disease duration of less than 2 months. Any patient with an uncontrolled infection, another autoimmune disease, pregnancy or lactation was excluded. Diagnoses relied on clinical symptoms, serum thyroxine and TRAb, thyroid ultrasound and orbital computed tomography. PBMCs were isolated from approximately 10 ml of fresh peripheral blood by Ficoll-Paque density gradient centrifugation. Total RNA was extracted using Trizol reagent, and RNA quality was assessed on an Agilent 2100 Bioanalyzer. This record belongs to a study of T cells in Graves' hyperthyroidism and ophthalmopathy (dated by TCRdb to between 2018 and 2021). About the study as a whole: Peripheral blood samples were taken at initial diagnosis, before any treatment was given. An independent validation cohort of around 19 hyperthyroidism patients and some 15 patients who later progressed to ophthalmopathy tested prospective prediction of ophthalmopathy. The 95 to 100 discovery patients were divided at random into training and test sets in a 7:3 ratio. The study also compared thyroid tissue and blood T-cell repertoires from 6 or 7 Graves' hyperthyroidism patients. The paper reports TCR Vbeta CDR3 sequencing of over 120 peripheral blood samples: around 45 ophthalmopathy, fewer than 85 hyperthyroidism and around 17 progressor patients. After sampling, hyperthyroidism patients received methimazole starting at 30 mg daily, and ophthalmopathy patients received high-dose intravenous methylprednisolone. To identify distinguishing TCR V-J signatures, a discovery cohort of around 100 patients was used, comprising roughly 45 with Graves' ophthalmopathy and some 60 with stable Graves' hyperthyroidism. Here is what the overall study found, with its caveats: No statistical method was used to fix the sample size in advance, and group allocation was not hidden from the investigators. Most expanded thyroid clonotypes (frequency above 0.001) were also detected in blood, a finding suggesting that blood repertoires may reflect thyroid immune responses. In validation, the model predicted progression to ophthalmopathy with just under 71% sensitivity and 72.22% specificity, a median of about 6.7 months before onset. In cross-validation, a model built on a 13 V-J signature told ophthalmopathy apart from stable hyperthyroidism with approximately 90% sensitivity and 81% to 82% specificity, and in testing the same model reached 80%/75%.

The CDR3 sequence holds 11 residues, the cysteine and phenylalanine included. Kept here is only the CDR3 DNA, which spans 33 bases and is read in frame from base 1. The germline ends are 6 bases apart after V is trimmed by 2 bases and J by 6 bases. The germline V gene supplies CDR1 SGHDT and CDR2 YYEEEE. The chain was built from TRBV5-6 and TRBJ2-7, with TRBD2 perhaps the D gene, on 5 matching bases. The sample taken for sequencing was blood. The receptor comes from a woman aged 18-30 years with Graves' hyperthyroidism. The CDR3 protein: CASSFEGEQYF. The DNA sequence is TGTGCCAGCAGCTTTGAGGGCGAGCAGTACTTC.